The 18 T cell receptor beta chains given below trace back to one sample, sequenced in a study of T cell responses to AZD1222 COVID-19 vaccine. Profiled with immunoSEQ multiplex PCR; TCRdb holds only in-frame clones, not every one. The sample carries about 100,000 clones, 85% to 90% recorded once. The specimen comprised peripheral blood, sampled on day 0 of AZD1222 vaccination. These receptors were taken from an adult in good health.

J is TRBJ1-6 and V is TRBV27; possible D gene TRBD1, 6 bases. The germline gives CDR1 MNHEY, CDR2 SMNVEV (reference sequence). CDR3 length equals 15 residues. V was trimmed by 6 bases and J by 0 bases, leaving 9 bases between them. CDR3 protein: CASRGQSSYNSPLHF. The DNA of the CDR3 is TGTGCCAGCAGAGGACAGAGCTCCTATAATTCACCCCTCCACTTT.

The chain employs TRBV5-5 and TRBJ1-2, with 7 bases fitting TRBD1. This CDR3 has 14 amino acids. The germline V gene has CDR1 SGHKS and CDR2 YYEKEE (reference sequence). Trimming at V came to 5 bases and at J to 1 base, leaving 5 bases not matched to a gene. The CDR3 DNA reads as TGTGCCAGCAGTAGGCAGGGGGGTAACTATGGCTACACCTTC. Protein sequence: CASSRQGGNYGYTF.

J is TRBJ1-3 and V is TRBV19, with D uncertain. The CDR3 loop spans 14 amino acids. The germline V and J ends were trimmed by 5 bases and 0 bases, with 8 bases remaining between them. The germline gives CDR1 LNHDA, CDR2 SQIVND (reference sequence). The CDR3 loop reads CASSPRTSGNTIYF. The CDR3 DNA reads TGTGCCAGTAGTCCTCGAACCTCTGGAAACACCATATATTTT.

The genes are TRBV21-1 and TRBJ2-2; TRBD2, as called in the table, went unchecked against the DNA. TRBV21-1 is a documented pseudogene. The length of the CDR3 is 16 residues. As DNA, the CDR3 is TGTGCCACCAAGGATAAGGGGGGGGCTTCCACCGGGGAGCTGTTTTTT. Protein: CATKDKGGASTGELFF.

V is TRBV5-1 and J is TRBJ2-1; D is ambiguous. CDR1 is SGHRS and CDR2 is YFSETQ in the germline V gene. V shed 0 bases and J shed 6 bases, with 7 bases lying between them. CDR3 length equals 13 residues. The CDR3, as DNA: TGCGCCAGCAGCTTGGATTGGATCAATGAGCAGTTCTTC. It encodes CASSLDWINEQFF. Full variable domain (outside the CDR3, taken from reference TRBV5-1 and TRBJ2-1): KAGVTQTPRYLIKTRGQQVTLSCSPISGHRSVSWYQQTPGQGLQFLFEYFSETQRNKGNFPGRFSGRQFSNSRSEMNVSTLELGDSALYLCASSLDWINEQFFGPGTRLTVL.

The chain is built from TRBV6-5 and TRBJ1-4; no definite D call. CDR3 length equals 13 residues. Trimming shortened V by 2 bases and J by 7 bases, and 8 bases separated the two germline ends. CDR1 is MNHEY, CDR2 SVGAGI, per germline. CDR3 sequence: CASSYRGSEKLFF. The CDR3 DNA reads TGTGCCAGCAGTTACAGAGGGAGTGAAAAACTGTTTTTT.

The chain links TRBV10-2 to TRBJ1-3, with D unresolved. CDR3 length equals 15 residues. With 3 bases removed from V and 1 base from J, the gap between germline ends came to 10 bases. In germline, CDR1 is WSHSY, CDR2 SAAADI. The DNA for the CDR3 is TGCGCCAGCAGTGACCCCTCGGGGTCTGGAAACACCATATATTTT. It encodes CASSDPSGSGNTIYF.

This clone was counted many times. V usage is TRBV19 and J usage is TRBJ2-3, with a tentative D call TRBD2 (6 bases). With 1 base removed from V and 1 base from J, the gap between germline ends came to 12 bases. Germline CDR1 and CDR2: LNHDA and SQIVND (reference sequence). The CDR3 is made up of 16 amino acids. This chain's CDR3 is CASSIGSGSGTDTQYF. CDR3 in DNA: TGTGCCAGTAGTATAGGCTCCGGGAGCGGCACAGATACGCAGTATTTT.

CDR3 DNA sequence: TGCGCCAGCAGCTTACGCGGGAACTCCTACGAGCAGTACTTC. This gives the protein CASSLRGNSYEQYF. The chain is built from TRBV5-1 and TRBJ2-7; D is perhaps TRBD2 (6 bases). V shed 2 bases and J shed 0 bases, with 9 bases lying between them. The CDR3 sequence is 14 residues long. From germline, CDR1 is SGHRS and CDR2 YFSETQ.

The chain recombines TRBV24-1 with TRBJ2-2, with D unclear. The germline V gene encodes CDR1 KGHDR and CDR2 SFDVKD. The CDR3 has 16 amino acids. V gave up 5 bases and J gave up 1 base, with 13 bases separating them. CDR3 sequence reads: CATSAPPVLNTGELFF. CDR3 nucleotides: TGTGCCACCAGTGCTCCCCCGGTTTTGAACACCGGGGAGCTGTTTTTT.

The genes are TRBV3-1 (or the pseudogene TRBV3-2) and TRBJ2-7; TRBD2 matches 8 bases. Germline trimming cut 3 bases from V and 0 bases from J; bases unmatched to any gene: 7. This CDR3 is built from 16 residues. Per germline, CDR1 LGHDT and CDR2 YNNKEL (reference sequence). For the CDR3, the DNA is TGTGCCAGCAGCCAGGGCCCTAGCGGGCTCTCCTACGAGCAGTACTTC. Its translation: CASSQGPSGLSYEQYF.

Only a few counts were recorded for this clone. V usage is TRBV28 and J usage is TRBJ2-1; 10 bases align to TRBD1. V lost 6 bases, J lost 4 bases, and 6 bases stayed unmatched. Germline V gene lookup returns CDR1 MDHEN and CDR2 SYDVKM. CDR3 length equals 15 residues. In nucleotides, the CDR3 is TGTGCCAGCAGCCCTCGGACAGGGGGTTACAATGAGCAGTTCTTC. It specifies CASSPRTGGYNEQFF.

This sequence joins TRBV10-2 and TRBJ1-6; possible D gene TRBD1, 5 bases. CDR3 length equals 13 residues. V was shortened by 7 bases and J by 7 bases, with 11 bases between the two germline ends. The germline CDR1 and CDR2 sequences are WSHSY and SAAADI. The CDR3 DNA sequence: TGCGCCAGCACGAGGGGTAGGAATTCACCCCTCCACTTT. This encodes CASTRGRNSPLHF.

V gene TRBV30 combines with J gene TRBJ2-1; 7 nucleotides match TRBD2. Trimming took 2 bases from V and 8 from J; bases not matched to a gene: 9. Germline CDR1 reads GTSNPN; CDR2 reads SVGIG (reference sequence). The CDR3 has 14 amino acids. This CDR3 reads CAWSSGLVFDEQFF. DNA of the CDR3: TGTGCCTGGAGTAGTGGACTAGTTTTTGATGAGCAGTTCTTC.

The chain couples TRBV11-2 to TRBJ2-3; D may be TRBD2 (5 bases). V dropped 1 base and J dropped 5 bases, with 7 bases sitting between them. The CDR3 length is 13 residues. Germline assignment: CDR1 SGHAT and CDR2 FQNNGV. CDR3: CASSLGGVDTQYF. CDR3 sequence (DNA): TGTGCCAGCAGCTTAGGGGGAGTAGATACGCAGTATTTT.

The chain joins TRBV19 to TRBJ1-1; weak D call: TRBD1 (6 bases). The V gene lost 3 bases and the J gene lost 4 bases, with 18 bases spanning the gap. The CDR3 is 16 residues long. Germline CDR1 and CDR2: LNHDA and SQIVND (reference sequence). The CDR3: CASSIPGGGAGTEAFF. The CDR3 bases are TGTGCCAGTAGTATCCCTGGCGGGGGCGCCGGCACTGAAGCTTTCTTT. Using reference TRBV19 and TRBJ1-1 for the parts outside the CDR3, the full variable domain is DGGITQSPKYLFRKEGQNVTLSCEQNLNHDAMYWYRQDPGQGLRLIYYSQIVNDFQKGDIAEGYSVSREKKESFPLTVTSAQKNPTAFYLCASSIPGGGAGTEAFFGQGTRLTVV.

The CDR3 spells CASRRQGHNEQFF. Here the CDR3 DNA reads TGCGCCAGCAGACGACAGGGCCACAATGAGCAGTTCTTC. The rearrangement uses TRBV5-1 and TRBJ2-1; 7 bases match TRBD1. The germline V gene encodes CDR1 SGHRS and CDR2 YFSETQ. The CDR3 loop spans 13 amino acids. V was pared by 5 bases and J by 5 bases, with 4 bases of the junction left unmatched.

In its sample, this clone was seen a few times. The V call is TRBV30, the J call TRBJ2-5; a possible D gene is TRBD1 (6 bases). CDR3 size: 16 residues. Germline V lookup: CDR1 GTSNPN, CDR2 SVGIG (reference sequence). V shed 2 bases and J shed 5 bases, with 21 bases lying between them. The DNA of the CDR3 is TGTGCCTGGAGTAGGGGAACCACAGGGCAGGGGGAGACCCAGTACTTC. Translating it yields CAWSRGTTGQGETQYF.